The 14 T cell receptor beta chains listed next were all sequenced from one sample in a study of T cells in Graves' hyperthyroidism and ophthalmopathy. Amplification yielded TCR beta CDR3 regions, with RNA transcripts as the source. A set of HTBI primers served as the primers for a first-round RT-PCR of the TCR CDR3. Each CDR3 protein gets one entry after TCRdb re-called the multiplex PCR reads with MiXCR. Of roughly 510,000 distinct CDR3 sequences in the sample, over 35% were seen once. The material sequenced was peripheral blood or thyroid tissue (not recorded which). The source of these receptors is an adult woman with Graves' disease, either hyperthyroidism or ophthalmopathy (not recorded which).

This clonotype was picked up a small number of times. This sequence joins TRBV2 and TRBJ2-3; 10 bases line up with TRBD2. The J segment lost 4 bases and the V segment lost 6 bases, leaving 4 bases of the junction unmatched. The CDR3 has 14 residues. Germline loops: CDR1 SNHLY, CDR2 FYNNEI. As DNA, the CDR3 is TGTGCCAGCAGCCTTAGCGGGAGGCCAGATACGCAGTATTTT. Translation gives CASSLSGRPDTQYF. Looking up the rest from reference TRBV2 and TRBJ2-3 gives the full variable domain: EPEVTQTPSHQVTQMGQEVILRCVPISNHLYFYWYRQILGQKVEFLVSFYNNEISEKSEIFDDQFSVERPDGSNFTLKIRSTKLEDSAMYFCASSLSGRPDTQYFGPGTRLTVL.

This chain connects TRBV24-1 to TRBJ1-1, with 8 nucleotides matching TRBD1. The CDR3 is 15 residues long. Germline CDR1 is KGHDR and CDR2 is SFDVKD. The J segment lost 1 base and the V segment lost 3 bases, leaving 3 bases of the junction unmatched. CDR3 sequence: CATSDPRGPNTEAFF. DNA for the CDR3: TGTGCCACCAGTGATCCCAGGGGGCCGAACACTGAAGCTTTCTTT.

A few counts support this clonotype. The V gene is TRBV15, the J gene TRBJ2-7; 10 positions agree with TRBD2. Germline CDR1 and CDR2: LNHNV and YYDKDF (reference sequence). The CDR3 is 15 amino acids. V dropped 0 bases and J dropped 3; count of bases not matched to a gene: 2. The DNA for the CDR3 is TGTGCCACCAGCAGAGATCAGCGGGAGGGCTACGAGCAGTACTTC. Encoded protein: CATSRDQREGYEQYF.

This clonotype came up many times. This chain joins TRBV25-1 and TRBJ2-5, with 7 bases fitting TRBD1. Germline assignment: CDR1 MGHDK and CDR2 SYGVNS. This CDR3 spans 14 amino acids. Germline trimming cut 2 bases from V and 5 bases from J; bases unmatched to any gene: 5. The DNA of the CDR3 is TGTGCCAGCAGTGAAGACAGGGTGCGGGAGACCCAGTACTTC. It encodes CASSEDRVRETQYF.

The J gene is TRBJ2-5, the V gene TRBV7-9; D not resolved. This CDR3 region has 13 residues. Trimming cost V 5 bases and J 9 bases, with 16 bases left between them. Germline V gene sequence: CDR1 SEHNR, CDR2 FQNEAQ (reference sequence). In DNA form, the CDR3 reads TGTGCCAGCAGCCGTGACCGAAATCAGCCCCAGTACTTC. Its protein product is CASSRDRNQPQYF.

With regard to this clonotype: A much larger clonotype is one base distant, so this may be a read error. CDR3 sequence: CASSLARANEQYF. The CDR3 DNA reads as TGTGCCAGCAGTTTAGCGAGAGCCAACGAGCAGTACTTC. The rearrangement joins TRBV12-3 or TRBV12-4 to TRBJ2-7, with unresolved D. This CDR3 has 13 amino acids. V was trimmed by 0 bases and J by 5 bases, leaving 8 bases between them.

The chain couples TRBV7-3 to TRBJ2-7, with 9 bases that match TRBD2. The J segment lost 3 bases and the V segment lost 2 bases, leaving 8 bases of the junction unmatched. The CDR3 length is 16 residues. Germline-derived CDR1 and CDR2 are SGHTA and FQGTGA. The CDR3 DNA reads TGTGCCAGCAGCTTAGCCGGTAGCGGGGGAGTCTACGAGCAGTACTTC. As protein: CASSLAGSGGVYEQYF.

This sequence joins TRBV15 and TRBJ2-7; no definite D call. The germline CDR1 and CDR2 sequences are LNHNV and YYDKDF (reference sequence). V lost 3 bases and J 2 bases, leaving 14 bases between the germline ends. The CDR3 covers 15 residues. Here the CDR3 reads CATSSLAGNPYEQYF. CDR3 bases: TGTGCCACCAGCAGCTTGGCAGGCAACCCCTACGAGCAGTACTTC.

This clonotype was counted at least ten times. The chain combines TRBV10-2 with TRBJ1-2; D perhaps matches TRBD1 (5 bases). V shed 5 bases and J shed 4 bases, with 11 bases lying between them. Germline values: CDR1 WSHSY, CDR2 SAAADI. The CDR3 consists of 13 residues. The CDR3: CASSLTGSYGYTF. The DNA of the CDR3 is TGCGCCAGCAGTCTTACAGGCTCCTATGGCTACACCTTC.

This sequence joins TRBV12-3 or TRBV12-4 and TRBJ1-6, with a possible D match to TRBD1 (5 bases). With 7 bases removed from V and 9 bases from J, the gap between germline ends came to 13 bases. The CDR3 spans 13 residues. CDR3 sequence reads: CASKGREGSPLHF. CDR3 DNA sequence: TGTGCCAGCAAAGGCAGGGAAGGTTCACCCCTCCACTTT.

As DNA, the CDR3 is TGTGCCAGCAGCTTGACTAGCGGGGGTGGTCGGGAGACCCAGTACTTC. Its translation: CASSLTSGGGRETQYF. The chain joins TRBV7-3 to TRBJ2-5; the match to TRBD2 covers 12 bases. The length of the CDR3 is 16 residues. Germline assignment: CDR1 SGHTA and CDR2 FQGTGA. Trimming removed 3 bases from V and 5 bases from J; junction bases left unmatched: 7.

For this clonotype: This may stem from a read error, because a much larger clone lies one nucleotide away. This chain joins TRBV4-3 and TRBJ1-6; 7 bases are a match to TRBD1. The length of the CDR3 is 17 residues. The germline V gene encodes CDR1 LGHNA and CDR2 YSLEER. V dropped 2 bases and J dropped 7; count of bases not matched to a gene: 11. CDR3 nucleotide sequence: TGCGCCAGCAGCCAACATCCCCCGGTACAGGGGAATTCACCCCTCCACTTT. It translates to CASSQHPPVQGNSPLHF.

This clonotype was recorded a few times. The rearrangement links TRBV2 to TRBJ1-6; a possible D gene is TRBD1 (6 bases). Trimming removed 4 bases from V and 10 bases from J, with 11 bases in between. Per the germline V gene, CDR1 is SNHLY and CDR2 is FYNNEI. This CDR3 has 13 amino acids. The CDR3, as DNA: TGTGCCAGCAGTGGGGACAACGGCTCACCCCTCCACTTT. It specifies CASSGDNGSPLHF.

Notes on this clonotype: One end of the junction does not line up with germline, which may come from a read error. J is TRBJ1-1 and V is TRBV5-8, with D perhaps matching TRBD1 (6 bases). The CDR3 has 13 amino acids. Germline V gives CDR1 SGHTS, CDR2 YDEGEE. Here the CDR3 reads CASSLPGRQAAFF. The DNA for the CDR3 is TGCGCCAGCAGCTTGCCGGGCAGACAGGCAGCTTTCTTT. The whole variable domain, remainder taken from reference TRBV5-8 and TRBJ1-1, is EAGVTQSPTHLIKTRGQQATLRCSPISGHTSVYWYQQALGLGLQFLLWYDEGEERNRGNFPPRFSGRQFPNYSSELNVNALELEDSALYLCASSLPGRQAAFFGQGTRLTVV.